These 26 T cell receptor beta chains came from one sample sequenced in a study of CD8 T cells in Susac syndrome. RNA in amounts of roughly 0.45 to 1 ug was reverse transcribed with random hexamers. TCRdb reprocessed the immunoSEQ multiplex PCR reads via MiXCR and lists one record per CDR3 protein. The sample records a few hundred thousand distinct CDR3 sequences, more than 70% being singletons. The sample was CD8+ T cells from PBMCs. Receptors originate from a human donor with multiple sclerosis.

The rearrangement links TRBV6-5 to TRBJ2-7; TRBD2 might be the D (6 bases). Trimming shortened V by 4 bases and J by 0 bases, and 13 bases separated the two germline ends. CDR3 length equals 15 residues. CDR1 is MNHEY, CDR2 SVGAGI, per germline. The CDR3 bases are TGTGCCAGCAGTTGGGGGGAGGCTCTCTCCTACGAGCAGTACTTC. Protein: CASSWGEALSYEQYF.

V and J are TRBV27 and TRBJ2-1; D may be TRBD1 (7 bases). V lost 3 bases, J lost 5 bases, and 11 bases lay in between. The CDR3 sequence is 14 residues long. CDR1 MNHEY and CDR2 SMNVEV come from the germline V gene (reference sequence). The DNA for the CDR3 is TGTGCCAGCAGTTTGGAGGGGGCGGACAATGAGCAGTTCTTC. This codes for CASSLEGADNEQFF.

The CDR3 region is CASSIAVGKGALRAFF. The CDR3, as DNA: TGTGCCAGTAGTATAGCCGTTGGGAAGGGGGCCCTGAGAGCTTTCTTT. The rearrangement joins TRBV19 to TRBJ1-1; 7 bases match TRBD1. CDR3 length: 16 amino acids. The ends lost 1 base at V and 10 bases at J; junction bases unmatched: 15. CDR1 and CDR2 from the germline V gene are LNHDA and SQIVND (reference sequence).

This clonotype was counted once. The rearrangement links TRBV20-1 to TRBJ2-7, with D unclear. The CDR3 extends over 18 amino acids. Germline V gives CDR1 DFQATT, CDR2 SNEGSKA (reference sequence). The V end lost 1 base, the J end lost 2 bases, and 24 bases lay between the germline ends. The CDR3 region has the DNA TGCAGTGCTAGAGGGATAGTTCTGGGCCGACGAGCCACCTACGAGCAGTACTTC. This translates into CSARGIVLGRRATYEQYF.

The chain joins TRBV16 to TRBJ1-6; 8 bases map to TRBD1. V gave up 5 bases and J gave up 10 bases; unmatched junction bases: 16. The CDR3 has 17 residues. Germline CDR1 is KGHSY and CDR2 is FQNENV. The chain's CDR3 is CASSLRTGSLERSPLHF. In DNA, the CDR3 is TGTGCCAGCAGCTTACGGACAGGGTCCCTTGAGAGGTCACCCCTCCACTTT.

The V and J genes are TRBV5-5 and TRBJ2-5; 8 bases are shared with TRBD2. CDR3 size: 16 residues. Germline trimming cut 0 bases from V and 3 bases from J; bases unmatched to any gene: 7. Germline loops: CDR1 SGHKS, CDR2 YYEKEE (reference sequence). The CDR3 region is CASSLDRTSIKETQYF. The CDR3 DNA reads as TGTGCCAGCAGCTTGGATAGGACTAGCATCAAAGAGACCCAGTACTTC. The complete variable domain, with remaining parts taken from reference TRBV5-5 and TRBJ2-5, reads DAGVTQSPTHLIKTRGQQVTLRCSPISGHKSVSWYQQVLGQGPQFIFQYYEKEERGRGNFPDRFSARQFPNYSSELNVNALLLGDSALYLCASSLDRTSIKETQYFGPGTRLLVL.

The rearrangement joins TRBV5-4 to TRBJ2-6, with 16 bases matching TRBD2. This CDR3 is built from 20 residues. Germline V gene lookup returns CDR1 SGHNT and CDR2 YYREEE (reference sequence). V was clipped by 2 bases and J by 0 bases; unmatched bases: 5. The CDR3 sequence is CASSLLGTSGRASGANVLTF. The CDR3 bases are TGTGCCAGCAGCTTATTAGGGACTAGCGGGAGGGCCTCTGGGGCCAACGTCCTGACTTTC.

V and J are TRBV9 and TRBJ2-2; 12 bases agree with TRBD2. Per germline, CDR1 SGDLS and CDR2 YYNGEE. The CDR3 spans 20 residues. The V and J ends lost 0 bases and 4 bases, in that order; junction bases with no gene match: 13. The DNA for the CDR3 is TGTGCCAGCAGCGTAGCTACAGGACTAGCGGGGCCTACGGGCACCGGGGAGCTGTTTTTT. Amino acids: CASSVATGLAGPTGTGELFF.

The chain uses TRBV5-4 and TRBJ2-5; 9 nucleotides match TRBD1. V lost 4 bases and J lost 2; bases outside the gene matches: 6. Looked up from germline, CDR1 is SGHNT and CDR2 is YYREEE (reference sequence). The CDR3 has 15 amino acids. The CDR3 here is CASSPGTGPQETQYF. CDR3 sequence (DNA): TGTGCCAGCAGCCCCGGGACAGGGCCGCAAGAGACCCAGTACTTC.

V is TRBV3-1 and J is TRBJ2-7, with 8 bases that match TRBD2. CDR3 size: 16 residues. The trim removed 0 bases at V and 3 bases at J, leaving 7 bases unmatched. The germline V gene encodes CDR1 LGHDT and CDR2 YNNKEL (reference sequence). The CDR3, as DNA: TGTGCCAGCAGCCAAGATTCCCGGGGGGGCCTCTACGAGCAGTACTTC. Its protein is CASSQDSRGGLYEQYF.

The chain has TRBV27 and TRBJ2-6, with 8 bases that match TRBD1. J lost 4 bases, V lost 10 bases, and 3 bases had no gene match. CDR1 and CDR2 (germline): MNHEY, SMNVEV (reference sequence). The CDR3 runs to 13 residues. The CDR3 reads CATTGAGANVLTF. In DNA, the CDR3 is TGTGCCACGACAGGGGCCGGGGCCAACGTCCTGACTTTC.

This chain links TRBV14 with TRBJ2-1; 7 nucleotides match TRBD1. The CDR3 is made up of 14 amino acids. Germline trimming cut 1 base from V and 6 bases from J; bases unmatched to any gene: 3. Germline loops: CDR1 SGHDN, CDR2 FVKESK. The DNA for the CDR3 is TGTGCCAGCAGCCAAGGGCAGGGGGTCAATGAGCAGTTCTTC. Translated, it gives CASSQGQGVNEQFF.

The gene calls are TRBV13 and TRBJ1-1; D remains unclear. CDR3 length: 12 amino acids. Germline lookup yields CDR1 PRHDT and CDR2 FYEKMQ (reference sequence). Deletions cut 5 bases from V and 5 bases from J, with 9 bases between. This CDR3 is CASSPMITEAFF. The CDR3 nucleotides read TGTGCCAGCAGCCCAATGATAACTGAAGCTTTCTTT.

This clonotype has only a few counts. The rearrangement joins TRBV4-1 to TRBJ2-7; possibly TRBD1 or TRBD2 for D (5 bases each). V lost 0 bases, J lost 0 bases, and 12 bases lay in between. The CDR3 runs to 16 residues. Germline V lookup: CDR1 MGHRA, CDR2 YSYEKL. The CDR3 nucleotides read TGCGCCAGCAGCCAAGAGTGGCCGGGGCCCTCCTACGAGCAGTACTTC. It codes for CASSQEWPGPSYEQYF.

V is TRBV5-1 and J is TRBJ1-1, with 8 positions matching TRBD1. Germline values: CDR1 SGHRS, CDR2 YFSETQ. The V segment lost 0 bases and the J segment 3 bases; nucleotides outside the gene matches: 4. This CDR3 is 15 amino acids long. The CDR3 DNA is TGCGCCAGCAGCTTGGAGCAGGGGGCCGACACTGAAGCTTTCTTT. The encoded protein is CASSLEQGADTEAFF.

The chain is built from TRBV5-1 and TRBJ2-2, with 10 bases lining up with TRBD2. Germline trimming cut 3 bases from V and 5 bases from J; bases unmatched to any gene: 7. This CDR3 is built from 16 residues. The germline gives CDR1 SGHRS, CDR2 YFSETQ. CDR3 DNA: TGCGCCAGCAGCTCCGCGCTAGCGGGAGATACCGGGGAGCTGTTTTTT. Encoded protein: CASSSALAGDTGELFF.

V and J are TRBV12-3 or TRBV12-4 and TRBJ2-1, with TRBD1 identical over 8 bases. V dropped 5 bases and J dropped 6; count of bases not matched to a gene: 12. CDR3 size: 16 residues. The CDR3 reads CASSRSDRALFNEQFF. CDR3 coding DNA: TGTGCCAGCAGTCGCTCGGACAGGGCCCTTTTCAATGAGCAGTTCTTC.

The V call is TRBV6-6, the J call TRBJ2-7, with D perhaps given as TRBD1 or TRBD2 (5 bases each). This CDR3 is 13 amino acids long. Germline V gene sequence: CDR1 MNHNY, CDR2 SVGAGI (reference sequence). V lost 3 bases and J lost 7, with 13 bases in between. CDR3 amino acids: CASSYFTGREQYF. The CDR3 DNA follows: TGTGCCAGCAGTTATTTCACGGGGCGAGAGCAGTACTTC.

As DNA, the CDR3 is TGTGCCAGCAGCCCCTTAGCGGGGATGGAAGAGACCCAGTACTTC. Encoded protein: CASSPLAGMEETQYF. This rearrangement joins TRBV7-9 to TRBJ2-5; 8 bases are shared with TRBD2. Germline lookup yields CDR1 SEHNR and CDR2 FQNEAQ (reference sequence). Trimming at V came to 5 bases and at J to 3 bases, leaving 8 bases not matched to a gene. The CDR3 is 15 residues long.

This chain uses TRBV20-1 with TRBJ2-4, with D perhaps matching TRBD2 (6 bases). The V end was cut by 1 base, the J end by 9 bases, with 22 bases between. The CDR3 spans 16 residues. Germline CDR1 and CDR2: DFQATT and SNEGSKA (reference sequence). The CDR3 sequence is CSARARGATIGGIQYF. Here the CDR3 DNA reads TGCAGTGCTAGAGCCCGTGGGGCGACCATCGGGGGCATTCAGTACTTC.

The chain carries TRBV27 and TRBJ2-1, with 9 bases identical to TRBD2. This CDR3 has 15 amino acids. The V gene's germline CDR1 is MNHEY and CDR2 SMNVEV (reference sequence). The V segment lost 2 bases and the J segment 5 bases; nucleotides outside the gene matches: 4. The CDR3 protein is CASSLAGGSNNEQFF. DNA for the CDR3: TGTGCCAGCAGTTTAGCGGGAGGGTCGAACAATGAGCAGTTCTTC.

J is TRBJ1-4 and V is TRBV12-3 or TRBV12-4; no clear D. V lost 5 bases and J 4 bases, leaving 11 bases between the germline ends. CDR3 length: 14 amino acids. CDR3 sequence: CASSQDAYNEKLFF. The CDR3 DNA sequence: TGTGCCAGCAGTCAGGACGCTTATAATGAAAAACTGTTTTTT.

This chain joins TRBV5-1 and TRBJ2-6; TRBD1 matches 7 bases. V dropped 0 bases and J dropped 4; count of bases not matched to a gene: 4. Per the germline V gene, CDR1 is SGHRS and CDR2 is YFSETQ. The CDR3 extends over 16 amino acids. The chain's CDR3 is CASSLGTGDGANVLTF. In DNA, the CDR3 is TGCGCCAGCAGCTTGGGAACAGGGGACGGGGCCAACGTCCTGACTTTC. The full variable domain, its missing parts supplied by reference TRBV5-1 and TRBJ2-6, is KAGVTQTPRYLIKTRGQQVTLSCSPISGHRSVSWYQQTPGQGLQFLFEYFSETQRNKGNFPGRFSGRQFSNSRSEMNVSTLELGDSALYLCASSLGTGDGANVLTFGAGSRLTVL.

The V call is TRBV27, the J call TRBJ2-4; D remains ambiguous. The V and J ends lost 3 bases and 8 bases respectively, with 11 bases between them. Germline V gives CDR1 MNHEY, CDR2 SMNVEV (reference sequence). The CDR3 sequence is 13 residues long. The CDR3 DNA reads TGTGCCAGCAGTTTTTCCAGGATAGACATTCAGTACTTC. As protein: CASSFSRIDIQYF.

This clonotype was recorded a few times. V usage is TRBV12-3 or TRBV12-4 and J usage is TRBJ2-2, with 7 bases identical to TRBD1. The CDR3 contains 16 residues. V shed 6 bases, J shed 15 bases, and the junction held 22 bases outside the gene matches. CDR3 DNA: TGTGCCAGCAGCCCGATCGGGACAGAATCTCCCGAGAAGTTGTTTTTT. It codes for CASSPIGTESPEKLFF.

V gene TRBV30 combines with J gene TRBJ2-1, with 8 bases identical to TRBD2. CDR1 is GTSNPN and CDR2 is SVGIG in the germline V gene (reference sequence). The CDR3 totals 15 residues. V shed 3 bases, J shed 1 base, and the junction held 5 bases outside the gene matches. CDR3 coding DNA: TGTGCCTGGAGGGACGGGGGGGGATCCTACAATGAGCAGTTCTTC. Residues: CAWRDGGGSYNEQFF.